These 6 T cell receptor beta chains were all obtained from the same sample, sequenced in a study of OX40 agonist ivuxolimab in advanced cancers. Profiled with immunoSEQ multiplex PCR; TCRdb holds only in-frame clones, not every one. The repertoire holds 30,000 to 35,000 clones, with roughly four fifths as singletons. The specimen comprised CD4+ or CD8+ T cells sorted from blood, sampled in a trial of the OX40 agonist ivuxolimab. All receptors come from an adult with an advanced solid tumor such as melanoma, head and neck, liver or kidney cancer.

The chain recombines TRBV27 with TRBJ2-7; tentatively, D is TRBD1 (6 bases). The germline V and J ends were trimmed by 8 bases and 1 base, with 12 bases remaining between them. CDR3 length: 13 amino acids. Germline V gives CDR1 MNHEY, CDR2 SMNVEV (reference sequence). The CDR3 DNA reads TGTGCCAGCGCTACACAGGGATCCTACGAGCAGTACTTC. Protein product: CASATQGSYEQYF.

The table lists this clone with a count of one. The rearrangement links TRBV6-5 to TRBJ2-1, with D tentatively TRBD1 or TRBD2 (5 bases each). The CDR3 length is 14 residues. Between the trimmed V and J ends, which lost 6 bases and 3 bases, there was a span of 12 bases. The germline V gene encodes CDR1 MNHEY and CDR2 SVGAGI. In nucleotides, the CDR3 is TGTGCCAGCAGCCGGGACCAGAACTACAATGAGCAGTTCTTC. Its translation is CASSRDQNYNEQFF.

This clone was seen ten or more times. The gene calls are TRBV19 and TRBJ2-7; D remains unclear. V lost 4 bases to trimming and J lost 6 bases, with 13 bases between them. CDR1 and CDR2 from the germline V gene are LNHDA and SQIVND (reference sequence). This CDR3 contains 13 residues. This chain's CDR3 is CASSTTAWGEQYF. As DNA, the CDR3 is TGTGCCAGTAGTACCACTGCGTGGGGCGAGCAGTACTTC.

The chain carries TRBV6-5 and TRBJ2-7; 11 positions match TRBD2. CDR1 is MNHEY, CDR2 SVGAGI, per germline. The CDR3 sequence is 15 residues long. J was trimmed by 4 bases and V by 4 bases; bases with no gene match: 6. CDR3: CASSLISGGAYEQYF. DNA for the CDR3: TGTGCCAGCAGTTTAATTAGCGGGGGGGCGTACGAGCAGTACTTC.

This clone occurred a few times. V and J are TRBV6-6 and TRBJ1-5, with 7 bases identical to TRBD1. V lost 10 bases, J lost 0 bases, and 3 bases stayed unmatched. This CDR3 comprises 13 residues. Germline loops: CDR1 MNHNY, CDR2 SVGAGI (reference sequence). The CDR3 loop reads CAIQGGSNQPQHF. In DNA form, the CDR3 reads TGTGCCATCCAGGGGGGTAGCAATCAGCCCCAGCATTTT.

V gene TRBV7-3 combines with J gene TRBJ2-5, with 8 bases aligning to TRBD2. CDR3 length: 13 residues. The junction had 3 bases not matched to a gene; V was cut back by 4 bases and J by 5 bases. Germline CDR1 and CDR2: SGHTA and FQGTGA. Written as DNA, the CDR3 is TGTGCCAGCAGCTCGGGACTAGGGGAGACCCAGTACTTC. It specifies CASSSGLGETQYF. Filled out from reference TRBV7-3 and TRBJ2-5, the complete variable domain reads GAGVSQTPSNKVTEKGKYVELRCDPISGHTALYWYRQSLGQGPEFLIYFQGTGAADDSGLPNDRFFAVRPEGSVSTLKIQRTERGDSAVYLCASSSGLGETQYFGPGTRLLVL.